This paragraph reports one T cell receptor beta chain. Its matching antigen is unknown. Per germline, CDR1 SGHNT and CDR2 YYREEE (reference sequence). This CDR3 is 12 amino acids long. V gave up 0 bases and J gave up 7 bases, with 8 bases separating them. This specimen belongs to a study of cytomegalovirus exposure and HLA in healthy donors. Study-wide points: Most of the TCR beta V segments (in an earlier analysis) were productive either about 90% or about 30% of the time. Certain sequence variants were highly shared and formed a cluster, and this cluster was likely a sequencing artifact. Most TCR sequences were rare, but some public TCRs occurred in many donors.

The PCR made use of 60 Vbeta and 13 Jbeta primers. Methods used by the authors: Among the unique TCR beta chains that a later analysis counted, about 85 million in all, about 12 million were shared. Sequencing was performed with immunoSEQ multiplex PCR; in TCRdb, only in-frame clones are kept and a portion is missing. V and J calls and clone size are given by that table; D and trimming were obtained from the DNA. The sample includes 150,000 to 200,000 clones, 82% of them seen just once. The chain links TRBV5-4 to TRBJ2-7; a weak D match, TRBD1 (5 bases). Sequencing was done on a sample of PBMCs. The clonotype comes from a girl between 10 and 17 years old in good health and CMV-seropositive. CDR3: CASSLGGPEQYF. CDR3 nucleotides: TGTGCCAGCAGCTTGGGGGGCCCGGAGCAGTACTTC. Complete variable domain (other parts from reference TRBV5-4 and TRBJ2-7): ETGVTQSPTHLIKTRGQQVTLRCSSQSGHNTVSWYQQALGQGPQFIFQYYREEENGRGNFPPRFSGLQFPNYSSELNVNALELDDSALYLCASSLGGPEQYFGPGTRLTVT.